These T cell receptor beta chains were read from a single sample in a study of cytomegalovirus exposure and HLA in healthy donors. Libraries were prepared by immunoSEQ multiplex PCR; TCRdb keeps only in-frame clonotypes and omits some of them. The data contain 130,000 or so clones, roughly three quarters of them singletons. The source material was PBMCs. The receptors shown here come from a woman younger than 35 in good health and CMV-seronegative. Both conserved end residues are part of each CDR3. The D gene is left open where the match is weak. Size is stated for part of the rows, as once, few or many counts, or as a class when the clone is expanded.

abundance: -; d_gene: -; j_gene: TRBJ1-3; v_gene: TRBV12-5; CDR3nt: TGTGCTAGTGGTTTGGGGTCTAGGAACACCATATATTTT; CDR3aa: CASGLGSRNTIYF
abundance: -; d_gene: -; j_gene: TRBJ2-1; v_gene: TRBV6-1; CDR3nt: TGTGCCTACAGCACCAACTCCTACAATGAGCAGTTCTTC; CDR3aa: CAYSTNSYNEQFF
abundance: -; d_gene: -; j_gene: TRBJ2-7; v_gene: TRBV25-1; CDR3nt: TGTGCCAGCAGGGGCTCCTACGAGCAGTACTTC; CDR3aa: CASRGSYEQYF
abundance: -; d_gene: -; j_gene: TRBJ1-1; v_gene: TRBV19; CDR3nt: TGTGCCAGTAGTATGGACAGAATGAACACTGAAGCTTTCTTT; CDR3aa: CASSMDRMNTEAFF
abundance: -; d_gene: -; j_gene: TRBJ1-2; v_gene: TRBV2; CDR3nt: TGTGCCAGCAGTGAGTCCAGGGGATCGGGCGGCTACACCTTC; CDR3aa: CASSESRGSGGYTF
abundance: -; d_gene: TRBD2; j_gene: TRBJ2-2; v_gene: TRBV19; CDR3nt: TGTGCCAGTACTACCACGGGAGGGGGATACACCGGGGAGCTGTTTTTT; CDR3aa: CASTTTGGGYTGELFF
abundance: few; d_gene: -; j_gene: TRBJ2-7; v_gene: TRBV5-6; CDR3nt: TGTGCCAGCAGCTTGGCAGACAGAAGCTACGAGCAGTACTTC; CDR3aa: CASSLADRSYEQYF
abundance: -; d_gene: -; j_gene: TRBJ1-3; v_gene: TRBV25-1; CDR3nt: TGTGCCAGCAGTGACGGGGTCTGGGTTGGAAACACCATATATTTT; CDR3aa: CASSDGVWVGNTIYF
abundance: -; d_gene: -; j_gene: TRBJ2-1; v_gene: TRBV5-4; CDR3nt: TGTGCCAGCAGCAGTGACAGCTACAATGAGCAGTTCTTC; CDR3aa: CASSSDSYNEQFF
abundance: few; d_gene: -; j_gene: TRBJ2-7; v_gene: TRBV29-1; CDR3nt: TGCAGCGTTGTAGGGGCGGCCTACGAGCAGTACTTC; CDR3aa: CSVVGAAYEQYF
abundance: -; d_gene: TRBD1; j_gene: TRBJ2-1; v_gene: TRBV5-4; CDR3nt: TGTGCCAGCAGCCGGGACAGGGGAGGCTACAATGAGCAGTTCTTC; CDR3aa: CASSRDRGGYNEQFF
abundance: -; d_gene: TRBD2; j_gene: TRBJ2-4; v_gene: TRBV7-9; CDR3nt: TGTGCCAGCGGGACTAGCTTACAGGGCAAAAACATTCAGTACTTC; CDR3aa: CASGTSLQGKNIQYF
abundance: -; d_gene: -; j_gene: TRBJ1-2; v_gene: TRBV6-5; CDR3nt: TGTGCCAGCACTGACGGAGCTAACTATGGCTACACCTTC; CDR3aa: CASTDGANYGYTF
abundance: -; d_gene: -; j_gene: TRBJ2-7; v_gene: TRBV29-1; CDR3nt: TGCAGCGCCACAATCGCGGGACAGTTATTAAAGCAGTACTTC; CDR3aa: CSATIAGQLLKQYF
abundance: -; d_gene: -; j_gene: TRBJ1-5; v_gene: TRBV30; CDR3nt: TGTGTCTGGAGTCCACGATGGGGCGTTGCTGGAGCTCAGCCCCAGCATTTT; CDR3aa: CVWSPRWGVAGAQPQHF
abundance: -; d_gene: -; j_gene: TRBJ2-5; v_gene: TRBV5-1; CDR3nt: TGCGCCAGCAGCTTAGATCAGTACCAAGAGACCCAGTACTTC; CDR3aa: CASSLDQYQETQYF
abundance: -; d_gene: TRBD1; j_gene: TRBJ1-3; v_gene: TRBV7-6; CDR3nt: TGTGCCAGCAGCCCGGGGACAGGAAGTTTCTCTGGAAACACCATATATTTT; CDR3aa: CASSPGTGSFSGNTIYF
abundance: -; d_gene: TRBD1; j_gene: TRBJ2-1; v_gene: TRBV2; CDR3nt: TGTGCCAGCAGTGCGGACCGGGACAGCTCTTACAATGAGCAGTTCTTC; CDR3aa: CASSADRDSSYNEQFF
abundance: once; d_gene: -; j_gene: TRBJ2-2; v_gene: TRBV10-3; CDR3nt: TGTGCCATCAGTGAGTCGACTCAGGGGGAGCTGTTTTTT; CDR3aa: CAISESTQGELFF
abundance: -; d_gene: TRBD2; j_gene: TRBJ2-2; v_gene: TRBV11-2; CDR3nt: TGTGCCAGCAGCTTGGGGCCGGGGGGCACCGGGGAGCTGTTTTTT; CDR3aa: CASSLGPGGTGELFF
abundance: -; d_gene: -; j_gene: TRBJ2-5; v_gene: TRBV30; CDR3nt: TGTCCTTGGAGACCCCGAGGGGAGACCCAGTACTTC; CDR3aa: CPWRPRGETQYF
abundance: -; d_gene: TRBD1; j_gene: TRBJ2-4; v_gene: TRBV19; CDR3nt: TGTGCCAGTAGTCCCACACAGGGGAGTGGCAAAAACATTCAGTACTTC; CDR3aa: CASSPTQGSGKNIQYF
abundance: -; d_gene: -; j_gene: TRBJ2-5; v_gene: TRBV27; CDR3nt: TGTGCCAGCAGTTTACTTGGCGGGACAGAAAGGCGGGAAGAGACCCAGTACTTC; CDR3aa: CASSLLGGTERREETQYF
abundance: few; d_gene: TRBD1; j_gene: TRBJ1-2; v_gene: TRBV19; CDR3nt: TGTGCCAGTAGTACCGGACAGGGAAACAATGGCTACACCTTC; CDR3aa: CASSTGQGNNGYTF
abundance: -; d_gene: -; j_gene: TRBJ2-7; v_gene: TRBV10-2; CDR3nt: TGCGCCAGCAGTACAGGGTACGAGCAGTACTTC; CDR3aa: CASSTGYEQYF
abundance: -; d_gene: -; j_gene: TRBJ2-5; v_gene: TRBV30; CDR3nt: TGTGCCTGGAGTGTACAGCAACAAGAGACCCAGTACTTC; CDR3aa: CAWSVQQQETQYF
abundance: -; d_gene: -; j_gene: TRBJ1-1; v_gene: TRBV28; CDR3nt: TGTGCCAGCAGTTCCGGGACACCTAATGAAGCTTTCTTT; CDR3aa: CASSSGTPNEAFF
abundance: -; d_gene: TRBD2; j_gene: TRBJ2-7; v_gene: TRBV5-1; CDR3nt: TGCGCCAGCAGCTTAGGAAGCGGGGGGTCCAATGAGCAGTACTTC; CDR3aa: CASSLGSGGSNEQYF
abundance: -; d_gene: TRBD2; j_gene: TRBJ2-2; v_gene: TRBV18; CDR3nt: TGTGCCAGCTCACCTGGACTAGCGGGAGGAGGCGGGGAGCTGTTTTTT; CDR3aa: CASSPGLAGGGGELFF
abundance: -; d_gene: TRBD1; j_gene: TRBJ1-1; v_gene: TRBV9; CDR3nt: TGTGCCAGCAGCGCAACAGGGGACACTGAAGCTTTCTTT; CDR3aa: CASSATGDTEAFF
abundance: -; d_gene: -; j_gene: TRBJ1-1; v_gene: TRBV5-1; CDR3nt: TGCGCCAGCAGCTTTACCCCTCGGGCTGAAGCTTTCTTT; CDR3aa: CASSFTPRAEAFF
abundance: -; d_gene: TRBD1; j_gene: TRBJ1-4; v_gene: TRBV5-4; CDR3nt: TGTGCCAGCAGCCCCGGGACAGGGGTAGAAAAACTGTTTTTT; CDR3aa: CASSPGTGVEKLFF
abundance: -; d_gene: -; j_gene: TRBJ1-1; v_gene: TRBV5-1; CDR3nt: TGCGCCAGCAGCTGGAGTGGGGCAAGCACTGAAGCTTTCTTT; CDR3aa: CASSWSGASTEAFF
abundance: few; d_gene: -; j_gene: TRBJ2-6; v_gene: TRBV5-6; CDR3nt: TGTGCCAGCACCGGCGGGTCGAAGATATCTGGGGCCAACGTCCTGACTTTC; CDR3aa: CASTGGSKISGANVLTF
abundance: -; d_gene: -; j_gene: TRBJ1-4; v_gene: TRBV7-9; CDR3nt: TGTGCCAGCAGCTTATCCCGACTGGGTAATGAAAAACTGTTTTTT; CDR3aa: CASSLSRLGNEKLFF
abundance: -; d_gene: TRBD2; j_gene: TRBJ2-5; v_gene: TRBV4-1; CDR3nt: TGCGCCAGCAGCCTACGACACCGGACTAGCCTCGAGAGAGAGACCCAGTACTTC; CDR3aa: CASSLRHRTSLERETQYF
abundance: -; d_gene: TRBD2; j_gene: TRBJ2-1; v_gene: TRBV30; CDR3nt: TGTGCCTGGAGTGCCGCGGGAGTTTGGGCTGATGAGCAGTTCTTC; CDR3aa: CAWSAAGVWADEQFF
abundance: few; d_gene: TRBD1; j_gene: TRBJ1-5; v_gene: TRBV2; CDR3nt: TGTGCCAGCAGTGTTGGGACAGGAAAACAGCCCCAGCATTTT; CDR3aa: CASSVGTGKQPQHF
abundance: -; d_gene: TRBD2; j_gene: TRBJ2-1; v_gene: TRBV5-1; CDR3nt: TGCGCCAGCAGCCCGGGACTAGCGTACAATGAGCAGTTCTTC; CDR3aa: CASSPGLAYNEQFF
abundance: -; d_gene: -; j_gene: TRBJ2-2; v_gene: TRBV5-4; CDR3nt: TGTGCCAGCAGCTCCCAGGCGGAGGACACCGGGGAGCTGTTTTTT; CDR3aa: CASSSQAEDTGELFF
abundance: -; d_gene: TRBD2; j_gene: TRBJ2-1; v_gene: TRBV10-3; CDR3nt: TGTGCCATCAGTGAGGCTAGCGGGAGCCACAATGAGCAGTTCTTC; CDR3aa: CAISEASGSHNEQFF
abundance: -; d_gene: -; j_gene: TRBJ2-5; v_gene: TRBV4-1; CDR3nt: TGCGCCAGCAGCCAAGGAGGCAACCGGGAGACCCAGTACTTC; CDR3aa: CASSQGGNRETQYF
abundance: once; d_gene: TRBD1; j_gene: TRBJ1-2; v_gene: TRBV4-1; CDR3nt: TGCGCCAGCAGCAAGCAGACAGGGGGCGCCCCCTATGGCTACACCTTC; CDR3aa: CASSKQTGGAPYGYTF
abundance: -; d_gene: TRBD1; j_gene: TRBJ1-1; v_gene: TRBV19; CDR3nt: TGTGCCAGTAGAAGGACAGGGGACGCTGAAGCTTTCTTT; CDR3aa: CASRRTGDAEAFF
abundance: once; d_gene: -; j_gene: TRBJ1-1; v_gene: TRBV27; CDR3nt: TGTGCCAGCAGTTTATTTGGGGGGACCGGTGAAGCTTTCTTT; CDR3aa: CASSLFGGTGEAFF
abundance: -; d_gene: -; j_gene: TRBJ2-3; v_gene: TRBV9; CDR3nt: TGTGCCAGCAGCGTAGCTGTAACGGGATTCGGAAGGGATACGCAGTATTTT; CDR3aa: CASSVAVTGFGRDTQYF
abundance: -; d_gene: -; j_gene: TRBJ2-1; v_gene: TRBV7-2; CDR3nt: TGTGCCAGCAGCCCAGACAGCACAGGGCCCTACAATGAGCAGTTCTTC; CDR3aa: CASSPDSTGPYNEQFF
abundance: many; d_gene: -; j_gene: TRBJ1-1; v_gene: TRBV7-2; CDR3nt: TGTGCCAGCAGCTGGGCCCCGGGGGGGGGCGCTGAAGCTTTCTTT; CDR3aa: CASSWAPGGGAEAFF
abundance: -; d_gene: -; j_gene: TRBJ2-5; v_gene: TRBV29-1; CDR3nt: TGCAGCGCCCGTATGGGCGCAGAGACCCAGTACTTC; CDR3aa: CSARMGAETQYF
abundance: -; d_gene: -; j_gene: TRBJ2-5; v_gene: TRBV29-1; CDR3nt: TGCAGCGTGAAGAGGGAGACCCAGTACTTC; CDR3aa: CSVKRETQYF
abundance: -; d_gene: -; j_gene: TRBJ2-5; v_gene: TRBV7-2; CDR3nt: TGTGCCAGCAGCCCAAACCCCCGGGACAACCAAGAGACCCAGTACTTC; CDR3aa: CASSPNPRDNQETQYF
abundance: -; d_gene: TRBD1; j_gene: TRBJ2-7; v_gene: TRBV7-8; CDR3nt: TGTGCCAGCAGCTACCGGACAGGGGTTGGCGGCGAGCAGTACTTC; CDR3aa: CASSYRTGVGGEQYF
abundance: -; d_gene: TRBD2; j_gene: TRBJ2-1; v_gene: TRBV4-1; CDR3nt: TGCGACAGCAGCCAAGAAGGGCCGGCGGGAGGGTACAATGAGCAGTTCTTC; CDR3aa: CDSSQEGPAGGYNEQFF
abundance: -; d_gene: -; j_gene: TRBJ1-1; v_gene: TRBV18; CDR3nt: TGTGCCAGCTCACCCTCACAGGGCGACACTGAAGCTTTCTTT; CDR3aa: CASSPSQGDTEAFF
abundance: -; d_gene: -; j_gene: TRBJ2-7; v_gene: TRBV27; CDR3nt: TGTGCCAGCAGTTTATCGGGCACGGGGTACGAGCAGTACTTC; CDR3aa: CASSLSGTGYEQYF
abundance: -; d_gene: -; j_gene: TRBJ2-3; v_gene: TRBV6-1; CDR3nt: TGTGCCAGCACCCCCCGAGGTTCAGATACGCAGTATTTT; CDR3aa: CASTPRGSDTQYF
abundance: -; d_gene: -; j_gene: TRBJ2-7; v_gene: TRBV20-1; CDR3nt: TGCAGTGCCGCTGTCCGGGGCGAGCAGTACTTC; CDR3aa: CSAAVRGEQYF
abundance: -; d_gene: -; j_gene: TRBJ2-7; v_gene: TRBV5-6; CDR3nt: TGTGCCAGCAGCTTGGCCTTGGCAGAGGTCTCCTACGAGCAGTACTTC; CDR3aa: CASSLALAEVSYEQYF